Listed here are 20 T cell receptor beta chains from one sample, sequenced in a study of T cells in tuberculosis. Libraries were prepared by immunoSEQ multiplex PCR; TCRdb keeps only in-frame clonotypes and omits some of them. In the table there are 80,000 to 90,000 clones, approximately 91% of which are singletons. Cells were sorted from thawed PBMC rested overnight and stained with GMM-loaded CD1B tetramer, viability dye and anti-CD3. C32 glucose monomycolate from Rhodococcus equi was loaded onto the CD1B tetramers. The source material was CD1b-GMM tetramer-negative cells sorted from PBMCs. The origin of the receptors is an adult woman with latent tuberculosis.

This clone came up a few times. As DNA, the CDR3 is TGTGCCAGCAGCTTAGGCAGAAATCAGCCCCAGCATTTT. It translates to CASSLGRNQPQHF. The chain couples TRBV7-6 to TRBJ1-5; D not resolved. The CDR3 length is 13 residues. The germline V and J ends were trimmed by 1 base and 4 bases, with 5 bases remaining between them. Germline loops: CDR1 SGHVS, CDR2 FNYEAQ.

In DNA, the CDR3 is TGTGCCAGCAGCCAAGCTATAGCTAGCACAGATACGCAGTATTTT. This translates into CASSQAIASTDTQYF. The V call is TRBV14, the J call TRBJ2-3; D is unclear. V was cut by 1 base and J by 0 bases, with 8 bases left in between. Germline V CDR1 and CDR2: SGHDN, FVKESK. This CDR3 spans 15 amino acids.

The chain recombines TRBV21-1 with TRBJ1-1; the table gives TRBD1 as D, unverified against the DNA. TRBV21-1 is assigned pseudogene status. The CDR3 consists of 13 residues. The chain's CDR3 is CASSATDFGEAFF. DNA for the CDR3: TGTGCCAGCAGCGCGACAGATTTCGGCGAAGCTTTCTTT.

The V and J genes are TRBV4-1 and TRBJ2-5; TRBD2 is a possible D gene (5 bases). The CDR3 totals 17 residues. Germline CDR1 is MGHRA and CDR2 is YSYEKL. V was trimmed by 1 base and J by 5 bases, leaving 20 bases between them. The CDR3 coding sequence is TGCGCCAGCAGCCAAGCCCCGGTACTAGATTTCGGTGAGACCCAGTACTTC. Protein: CASSQAPVLDFGETQYF.

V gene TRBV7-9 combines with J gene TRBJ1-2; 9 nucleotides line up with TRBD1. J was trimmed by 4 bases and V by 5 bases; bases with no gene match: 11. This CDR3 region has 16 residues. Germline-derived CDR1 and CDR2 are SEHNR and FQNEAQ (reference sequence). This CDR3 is CASSPSRGQGFYGYTF. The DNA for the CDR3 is TGTGCCAGCAGCCCTAGTAGAGGACAGGGGTTCTATGGCTACACCTTC.

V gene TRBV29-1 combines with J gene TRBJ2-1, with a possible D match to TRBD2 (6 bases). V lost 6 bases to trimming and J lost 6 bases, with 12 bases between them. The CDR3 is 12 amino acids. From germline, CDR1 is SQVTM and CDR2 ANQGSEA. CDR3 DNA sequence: TGCAGCGTGCGGGGACTCCTCAATGAGCAGTTCTTC. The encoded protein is CSVRGLLNEQFF.

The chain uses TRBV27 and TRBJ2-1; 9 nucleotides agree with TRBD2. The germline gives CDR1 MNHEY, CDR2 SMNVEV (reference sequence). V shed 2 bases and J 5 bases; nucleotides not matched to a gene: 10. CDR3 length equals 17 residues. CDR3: CASSLLGGLAGNNEQFF. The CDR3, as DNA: TGTGCCAGCAGTTTACTGGGAGGGCTAGCGGGGAACAATGAGCAGTTCTTC.

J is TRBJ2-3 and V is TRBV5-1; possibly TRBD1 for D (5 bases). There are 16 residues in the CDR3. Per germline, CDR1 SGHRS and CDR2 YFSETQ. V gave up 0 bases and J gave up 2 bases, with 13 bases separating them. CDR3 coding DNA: TGCGCCAGCAGCTTGGGGTCAGGGCACAACACAGATACGCAGTATTTT. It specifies CASSLGSGHNTDTQYF.

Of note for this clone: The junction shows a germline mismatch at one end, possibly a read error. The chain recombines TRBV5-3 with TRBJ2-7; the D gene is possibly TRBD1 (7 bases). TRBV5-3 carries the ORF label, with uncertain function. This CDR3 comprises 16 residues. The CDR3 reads CARSLVGRTGGYQQYF. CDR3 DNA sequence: TGTGCCAGAAGCTTGGTGGGGAGGACAGGTGGCTACCAGCAGTACTTC.

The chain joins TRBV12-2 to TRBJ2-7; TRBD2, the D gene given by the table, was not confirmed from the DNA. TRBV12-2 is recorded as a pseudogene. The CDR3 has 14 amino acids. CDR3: CASRLVSGGYEQYV. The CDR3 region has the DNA TGTGCAAGTCGCTTAGTGAGCGGGGGCTACGAGCAGTACGTC.

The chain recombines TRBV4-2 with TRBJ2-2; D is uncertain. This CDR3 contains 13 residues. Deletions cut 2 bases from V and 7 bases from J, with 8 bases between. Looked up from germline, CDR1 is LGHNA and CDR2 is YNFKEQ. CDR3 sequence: CASSQRLDGELFF. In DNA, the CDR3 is TGTGCCAGCAGCCAACGACTTGACGGGGAGCTGTTTTTT.

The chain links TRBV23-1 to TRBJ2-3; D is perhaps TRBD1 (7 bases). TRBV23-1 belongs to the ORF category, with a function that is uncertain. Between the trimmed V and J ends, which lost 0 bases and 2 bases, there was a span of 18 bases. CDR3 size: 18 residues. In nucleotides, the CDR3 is TGCGCCAGCAGTCAATCCCTCACGGGGGACAGAAACACAGATACGCAGTATTTT. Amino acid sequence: CASSQSLTGDRNTDTQYF.

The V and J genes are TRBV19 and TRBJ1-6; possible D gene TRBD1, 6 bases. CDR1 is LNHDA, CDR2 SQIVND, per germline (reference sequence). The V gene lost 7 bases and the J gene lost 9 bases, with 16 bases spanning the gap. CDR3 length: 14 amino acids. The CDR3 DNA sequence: TGTGCCAGTACCTCCATGACAGGCGGTTCACCCCTCCACTTT. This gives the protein CASTSMTGGSPLHF.

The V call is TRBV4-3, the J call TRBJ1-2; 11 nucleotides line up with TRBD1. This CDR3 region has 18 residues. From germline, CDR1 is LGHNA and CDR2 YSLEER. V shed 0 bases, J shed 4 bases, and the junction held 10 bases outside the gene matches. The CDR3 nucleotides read TGCGCCAGCAGCCAAGATACGGACAGGGGGCTTTGGAGCTATGGCTACACCTTC. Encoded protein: CASSQDTDRGLWSYGYTF.

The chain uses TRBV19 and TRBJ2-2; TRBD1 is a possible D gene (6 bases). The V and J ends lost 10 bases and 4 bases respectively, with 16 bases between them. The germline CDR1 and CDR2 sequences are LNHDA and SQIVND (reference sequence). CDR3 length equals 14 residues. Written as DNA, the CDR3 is TGTGCCACCAGGGGTAGGGCTGGCACCGGGGAGCTGTTTTTT. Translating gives CATRGRAGTGELFF.

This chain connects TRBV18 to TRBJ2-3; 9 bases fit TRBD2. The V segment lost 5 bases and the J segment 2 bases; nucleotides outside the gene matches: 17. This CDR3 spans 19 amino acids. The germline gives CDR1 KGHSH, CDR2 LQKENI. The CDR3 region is CASSSRGAASGVLTDTQYF. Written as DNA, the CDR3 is TGTGCCAGCTCAAGTAGGGGCGCGGCTAGCGGGGTTCTCACAGATACGCAGTATTTT. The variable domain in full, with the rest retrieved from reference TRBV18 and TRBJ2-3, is NAGVMQNPRHLVRRRGQEARLRCSPMKGHSHVYWYRQLPEEGLKFMVYLQKENIIDESGMPKERFSAEFPKEGPSILRIQQVVRGDSAAYFCASSSRGAASGVLTDTQYFGPGTRLTVL.

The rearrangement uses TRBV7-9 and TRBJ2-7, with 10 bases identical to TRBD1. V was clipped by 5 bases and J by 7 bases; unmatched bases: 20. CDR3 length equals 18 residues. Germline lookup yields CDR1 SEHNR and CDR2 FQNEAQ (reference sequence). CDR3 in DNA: TGTGCCAGCAGCCCCCCCTTTGGGTCCGACAGGGGGCTGGAGGAGCAGTACTTC. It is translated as CASSPPFGSDRGLEEQYF.

CDR3 amino acids: CASSLGGQLNTGELFF. The CDR3 DNA follows: TGCGCCAGCAGCTTGGGGGGACAACTGAACACCGGGGAGCTGTTTTTT. The rearrangement uses TRBV5-1 and TRBJ2-2; the D gene is possibly TRBD1 (6 bases). Germline V lookup: CDR1 SGHRS, CDR2 YFSETQ. The CDR3 extends over 16 amino acids. With 0 bases removed from V and 1 base from J, the gap between germline ends came to 10 bases.

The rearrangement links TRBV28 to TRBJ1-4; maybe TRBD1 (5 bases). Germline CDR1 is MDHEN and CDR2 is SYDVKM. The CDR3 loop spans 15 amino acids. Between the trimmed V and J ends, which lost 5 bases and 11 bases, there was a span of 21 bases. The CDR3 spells CASSAPGLEKGKLFF. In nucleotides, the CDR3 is TGTGCCAGCAGTGCCCCGGGACTGGAAAAAGGGAAACTGTTTTTT.

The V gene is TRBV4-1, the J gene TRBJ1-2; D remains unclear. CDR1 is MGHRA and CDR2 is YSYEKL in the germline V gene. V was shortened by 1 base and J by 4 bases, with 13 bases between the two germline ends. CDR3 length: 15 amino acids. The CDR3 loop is CASSQGPPGGYGYTF. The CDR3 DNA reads TGCGCCAGCAGCCAAGGACCCCCGGGAGGCTATGGCTACACCTTC.